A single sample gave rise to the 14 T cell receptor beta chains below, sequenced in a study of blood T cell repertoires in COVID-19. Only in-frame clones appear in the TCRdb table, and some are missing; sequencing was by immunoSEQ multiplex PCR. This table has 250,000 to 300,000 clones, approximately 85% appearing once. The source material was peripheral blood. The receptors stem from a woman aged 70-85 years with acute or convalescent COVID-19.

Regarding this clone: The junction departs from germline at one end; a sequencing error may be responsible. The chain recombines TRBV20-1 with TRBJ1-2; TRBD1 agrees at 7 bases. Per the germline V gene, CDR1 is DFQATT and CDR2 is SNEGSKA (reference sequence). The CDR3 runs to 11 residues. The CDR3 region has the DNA TGCAGTGCACTGGGACAGCAAAGGGCTGACTTC. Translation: CSALGQQRADF.

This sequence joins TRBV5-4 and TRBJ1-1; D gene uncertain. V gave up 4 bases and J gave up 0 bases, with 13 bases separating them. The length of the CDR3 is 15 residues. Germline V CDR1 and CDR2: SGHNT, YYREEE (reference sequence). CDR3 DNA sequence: TGTGCCAGCAGCCGATCTAACTCTATGAACACTGAAGCTTTCTTT. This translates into CASSRSNSMNTEAFF.

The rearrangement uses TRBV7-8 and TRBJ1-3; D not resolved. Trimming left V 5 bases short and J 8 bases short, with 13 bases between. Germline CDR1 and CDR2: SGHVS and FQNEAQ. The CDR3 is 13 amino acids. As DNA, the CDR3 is TGTGCCAGCAGCCCCTGGTTCGCGGACACCATATATTTT. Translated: CASSPWFADTIYF. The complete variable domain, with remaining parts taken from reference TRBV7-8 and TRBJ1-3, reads GAGVSQSPRYKVAKRGQDVALRCDPISGHVSLFWYQQALGQGPEFLTYFQNEAQLDKSGLPSDRFFAERPEGSVSTLKIQRTQQEDSAVYLCASSPWFADTIYFGEGSWLTVV.

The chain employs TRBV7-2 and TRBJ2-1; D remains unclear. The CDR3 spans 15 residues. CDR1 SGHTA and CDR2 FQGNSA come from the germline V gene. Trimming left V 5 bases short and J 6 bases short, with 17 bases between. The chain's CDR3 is CASSDRTLGPNEQFF. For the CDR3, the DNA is TGTGCCAGCAGCGACCGTACGTTGGGCCCCAATGAGCAGTTCTTC.

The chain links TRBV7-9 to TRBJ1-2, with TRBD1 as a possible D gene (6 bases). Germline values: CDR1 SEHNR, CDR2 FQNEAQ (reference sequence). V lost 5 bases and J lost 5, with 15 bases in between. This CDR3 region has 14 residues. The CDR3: CASSRNGQPYGYTF. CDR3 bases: TGTGCCAGCAGCCGTAACGGACAGCCTTATGGCTACACCTTC. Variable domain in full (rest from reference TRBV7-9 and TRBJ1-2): DTGVSQNPRHKITKRGQNVTFRCDPISEHNRLYWYRQTLGQGPEFLTYFQNEAQLEKSRLLSDRFSAERPKGSFSTLEIQRTEQGDSAMYLCASSRNGQPYGYTFGSGTRLTVV.

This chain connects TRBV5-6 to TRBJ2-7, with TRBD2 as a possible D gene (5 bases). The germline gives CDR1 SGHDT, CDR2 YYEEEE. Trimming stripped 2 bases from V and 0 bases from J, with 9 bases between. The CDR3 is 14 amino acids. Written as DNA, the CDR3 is TGTGCCAGCAGCTTCGAGGGCAGCTCCTACGAGCAGTACTTC. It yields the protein CASSFEGSSYEQYF. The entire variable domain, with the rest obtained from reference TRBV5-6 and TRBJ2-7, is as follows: DAGVTQSPTHLIKTRGQQVTLRCSPKSGHDTVSWYQQALGQGPQFIFQYYEEEERQRGNFPDRFSGHQFPNYSSELNVNALLLGDSALYLCASSFEGSSYEQYFGPGTRLTVT.

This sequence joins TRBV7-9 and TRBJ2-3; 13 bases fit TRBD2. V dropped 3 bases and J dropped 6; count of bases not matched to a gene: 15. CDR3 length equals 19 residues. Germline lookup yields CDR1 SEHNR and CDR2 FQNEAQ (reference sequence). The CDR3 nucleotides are TGTGCCAGCAGCTTCCTCCGCACTAGCGGGGGGGTCCCGGGGGATACGCAGTATTTT. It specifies CASSFLRTSGGVPGDTQYF.

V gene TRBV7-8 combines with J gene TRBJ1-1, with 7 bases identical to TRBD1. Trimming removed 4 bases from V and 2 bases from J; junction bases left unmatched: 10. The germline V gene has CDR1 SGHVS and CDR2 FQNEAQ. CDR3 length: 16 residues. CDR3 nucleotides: TGTGCCAGCAGCTCAACGTTCACAGGGGCTAACACTGAAGCTTTCTTT. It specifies CASSSTFTGANTEAFF.

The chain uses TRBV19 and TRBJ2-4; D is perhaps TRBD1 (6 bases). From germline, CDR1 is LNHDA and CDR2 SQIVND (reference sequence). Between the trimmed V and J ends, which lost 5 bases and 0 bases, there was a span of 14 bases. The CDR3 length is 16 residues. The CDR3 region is CASSPPGDIAKNIQYF. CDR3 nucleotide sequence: TGTGCCAGTAGTCCACCTGGGGACATAGCCAAAAACATTCAGTACTTC.

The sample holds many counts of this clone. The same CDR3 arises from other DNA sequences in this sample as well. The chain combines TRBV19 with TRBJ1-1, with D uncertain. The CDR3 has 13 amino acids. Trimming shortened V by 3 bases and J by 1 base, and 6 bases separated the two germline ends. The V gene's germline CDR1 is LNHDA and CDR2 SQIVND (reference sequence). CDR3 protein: CASSMRGNTEAFF. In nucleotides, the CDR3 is TGTGCCAGTAGTATGCGTGGGAACACTGAAGCTTTCTTT.

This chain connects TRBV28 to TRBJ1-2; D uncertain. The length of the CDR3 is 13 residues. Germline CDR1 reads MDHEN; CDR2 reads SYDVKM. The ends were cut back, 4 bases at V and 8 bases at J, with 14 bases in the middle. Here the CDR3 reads CASSSGPGNGYTF. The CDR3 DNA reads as TGTGCCAGCAGTTCCGGGCCCGGGAACGGCTACACCTTC.

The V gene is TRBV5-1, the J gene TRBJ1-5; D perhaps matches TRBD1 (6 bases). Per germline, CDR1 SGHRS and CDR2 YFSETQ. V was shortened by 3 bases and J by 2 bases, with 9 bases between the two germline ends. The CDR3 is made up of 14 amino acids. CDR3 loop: CASSSEGGNQPQHF. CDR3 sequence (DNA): TGCGCCAGCAGCTCCGAGGGGGGCAATCAGCCCCAGCATTTT.

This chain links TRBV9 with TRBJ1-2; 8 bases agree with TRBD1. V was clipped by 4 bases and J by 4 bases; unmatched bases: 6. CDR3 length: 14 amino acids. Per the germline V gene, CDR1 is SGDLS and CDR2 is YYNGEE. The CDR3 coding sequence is TGTGCCAGCAGCCTCGGACAGGGCCCCTATGGCTACACCTTC. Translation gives CASSLGQGPYGYTF.

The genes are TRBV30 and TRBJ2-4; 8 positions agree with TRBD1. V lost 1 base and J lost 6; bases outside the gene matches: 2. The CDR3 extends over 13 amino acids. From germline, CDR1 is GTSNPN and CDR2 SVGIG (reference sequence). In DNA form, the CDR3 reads TGTGCCTGGAGTGGGGACAGGCGAAACATTCAGTACTTC. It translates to CAWSGDRRNIQYF.